A single sample is the source of the 27 T cell receptor beta chains below, sequenced in a study of early T cells in non-severe SARS-CoV-2 infection. TCRdb called the 5' RACE reads again in MiXCR, with one record for every CDR3 protein. The data contain some 71,000 distinct CDR3 sequences, about 9.4% of them singletons. Material for sequencing was whole blood. Receptor source: an adult who was a healthcare worker with PCR-confirmed SARS-CoV-2 infection or an uninfected control (not recorded which).

The gene calls are TRBV20-1 and TRBJ2-7; D may be TRBD1 (5 bases). V was cut by 3 bases and J by 3 bases, with 9 bases left in between. The CDR3 covers 12 residues. The germline V gene has CDR1 DFQATT and CDR2 SNEGSKA (reference sequence). The CDR3 spells CSASRQGYEQYF. The CDR3 DNA sequence: TGCAGTGCTAGTCGTCAGGGCTACGAGCAGTACTTC.

This clonotype was counted at least ten times. The V and J genes are TRBV6-1 and TRBJ2-3, with 8 bases matching TRBD1. The V segment lost 7 bases and the J segment 1 base; nucleotides outside the gene matches: 7. Germline CDR1 reads MNHNS; CDR2 reads SASEGT. The CDR3 runs to 15 residues. The CDR3: CASKFDRGGTDTQYF. CDR3 in DNA: TGTGCCAGCAAGTTCGACAGGGGCGGCACAGATACGCAGTATTTT.

A note on this clonotype: With a much larger clone just one base away, this may be a read error. The genes are TRBV11-2 and TRBJ2-7; D ambiguous. Germline CDR1 SGHAT, CDR2 FQNNGV. There are 13 residues in the CDR3. The DNA for the CDR3 is TGTGTCAGCAGCTCGAGACTTACTGAAAGCAGAAACTTC. As protein: CVSSSRLTESRNF.

The chain carries TRBV29-1 and TRBJ1-5, with 7 nucleotides matching TRBD1. Germline V CDR1 and CDR2: SQVTM, ANQGSEA. The CDR3 has 14 amino acids. V was pared by 5 bases and J by 4 bases, with 8 bases of the junction left unmatched. This CDR3 reads CSVSPGQLNQPQHF. CDR3 in DNA: TGCAGCGTTTCACCGGGACAGTTAAATCAGCCCCAGCATTTT.

In this sample, this clonotype turned up a few times. The CDR3 here is CASSESSGGAIDTQYF. The CDR3 nucleotides read TGCGCCAGCAGTGAGTCCAGCGGGGGGGCGATAGATACGCAGTATTTT. The rearrangement uses TRBV10-2 and TRBJ2-3; 10 nucleotides align to TRBD2. Losses at the gene ends were 0 bases for V and 5 bases for J; bases not matched to a gene: 5. Per the germline V gene, CDR1 is WSHSY and CDR2 is SAAADI. The CDR3 runs 16 residues.

The chain uses TRBV12-3 or TRBV12-4 and TRBJ2-1; D may be TRBD1 or TRBD2 (5 bases each). CDR3 length: 14 residues. Trimming stripped 5 bases from V and 5 bases from J, with 13 bases between. CDR3 nucleotides: TGTGCCAGCAGTCCCCGTGGGGGACACAATGAGCAGTTCTTC. The encoded protein is CASSPRGGHNEQFF.

Many counts were recorded for this clonotype. This chain links TRBV18 with TRBJ1-4, with a tentative D call TRBD1 (5 bases). Trimming shortened V by 5 bases and J by 10 bases, and 14 bases separated the two germline ends. From germline, CDR1 is KGHSH and CDR2 LQKENI. The CDR3 is 13 amino acids. CDR3 region: CASSSRQTGKLFF. CDR3 nucleotide sequence: TGTGCCAGCTCATCTCGACAGACGGGAAAACTGTTTTTT.

This clonotype was seen only a few times. The J gene is TRBJ1-2, the V gene TRBV20-1, with a possible D match to TRBD1 (6 bases). The CDR3 totals 17 residues. V gave up 0 bases and J gave up 6 bases, with 23 bases separating them. Germline CDR1 reads DFQATT; CDR2 reads SNEGSKA (reference sequence). The CDR3 coding sequence is TGCAGTGCTAGAGATTCATCAGCAGGGAGGGGGGCCAATGGCTACACCTTC. Its translation is CSARDSSAGRGANGYTF.

At least ten counts were recorded for this clonotype. V is TRBV29-1 and J is TRBJ2-7, with D possibly TRBD1 on 6 matching bases. Trimming took off 4 bases at V and 7 bases at J, with 11 bases between the two ends. Germline values: CDR1 SQVTM, CDR2 ANQGSEA. CDR3 length: 11 amino acids. CDR3 coding DNA: TGCAGCGTTGGTGTTCAGGGGGAGCAGTACTTC. Translating gives CSVGVQGEQYF.

The chain combines TRBV30 with TRBJ2-7, with a tentative D call TRBD1 (5 bases). Trimming took 1 base from V and 9 from J, leaving 10 bases between them. This CDR3 contains 11 residues. Germline CDR1 is GTSNPN and CDR2 is SVGIG (reference sequence). CDR3 in DNA: TGTGCCTGGAGTGACAGGAGAGGGCAGTACTTC. Amino acid sequence: CAWSDRRGQYF. Filled out from reference TRBV30 and TRBJ2-7, the complete variable domain reads SQTIHQWPATLVQPVGSPLSLECTVEGTSNPNLYWYRQAAGRGLQLLFYSVGIGQISSEVPQNLSASRPQDRQFILSSKKLLLSDSGFYLCAWSDRRGQYFGPGTRLTVT.

This clonotype was seen ten or more times. The chain joins TRBV6-2 or TRBV6-3 to TRBJ2-7; unclear D gene. The CDR3 has 12 amino acids. CDR1 and CDR2 (germline): MNHEY, SVGEGT. Trimming pared 3 bases from V and 4 bases from J, leaving 7 bases between. The CDR3: CASSYQPYEQYF. In DNA form, the CDR3 reads TGTGCCAGCAGTTATCAACCTTACGAGCAGTACTTC.

This clonotype showed up many times. The V and J genes are TRBV14 and TRBJ2-1; 8 bases map to TRBD1. Germline V lookup: CDR1 SGHDN, CDR2 FVKESK. V was pared by 4 bases and J by 2 bases, with 4 bases of the junction left unmatched. The CDR3 runs 15 residues. The CDR3 spells CASSRLDRAYNEQFF. CDR3 coding DNA: TGTGCCAGCAGCCGATTGGACAGGGCCTACAATGAGCAGTTCTTC.

This clonotype occurred a few times. The chain has TRBV20-1 and TRBJ2-2; unclear D gene. The germline gives CDR1 DFQATT, CDR2 SNEGSKA (reference sequence). V gave up 1 base and J gave up 1 base, with 10 bases separating them. The CDR3 runs 15 residues. The CDR3 coding sequence is TGCAGTGCTAGAGGGGAAGGGATGAACACCGGGGAGCTGTTTTTT. It is translated as CSARGEGMNTGELFF.

V is TRBV29-1 and J is TRBJ1-1; D unclear. Germline CDR1 reads SQVTM; CDR2 reads ANQGSEA. The CDR3 has 12 amino acids. V gave up 4 bases and J gave up 1 base, with 7 bases separating them. DNA for the CDR3: TGCAGCGTTGGAGGTTCGAACACTGAAGCTTTCTTT. Its protein is CSVGGSNTEAFF.

This clonotype has ten or more counts. The gene calls are TRBV7-9 and TRBJ2-7; D is perhaps TRBD1 or TRBD2 (5 bases each). Germline V CDR1 and CDR2: SEHNR, FQNEAQ (reference sequence). The V end was cut by 4 bases, the J end by 2 bases, with 15 bases between. The CDR3 covers 15 residues. The CDR3 region is CASSSDQGVPYEQYF. The CDR3 DNA reads as TGTGCCAGCAGCTCCGATCAGGGAGTCCCCTACGAGCAGTACTTC.

The J gene is TRBJ2-3, the V gene TRBV20-1; TRBD1 matches at 11 bases. The CDR3 loop spans 16 amino acids. The ends lost 3 bases at V and 4 bases at J; junction bases unmatched: 9. Germline assignment: CDR1 DFQATT and CDR2 SNEGSKA (reference sequence). The CDR3 nucleotides read TGCAGTGCTAGGGATAGGGGACAGGGGGTAGCAGATACGCAGTATTTT. Encoded protein: CSARDRGQGVADTQYF.

V is TRBV20-1 and J is TRBJ2-7; 7 positions agree with TRBD1. The CDR3 runs 13 residues. Germline assignment: CDR1 DFQATT and CDR2 SNEGSKA (reference sequence). The CDR3 spells CSPTPGQNNEQYF. DNA for the CDR3: TGCAGCCCCACCCCGGGACAGAATAACGAGCAGTACTTC.

This clonotype has ten or more counts. The chain uses TRBV5-1 and TRBJ2-3, with 8 bases matching TRBD1. CDR1 is SGHRS, CDR2 YFSETQ, per germline. Trimming took 4 bases from V and 2 from J; bases not matched to a gene: 9. The CDR3 runs to 16 residues. CDR3 sequence reads: CASSPTTGAPTDTQYF. CDR3 coding DNA: TGCGCCAGCAGCCCGACGACAGGGGCCCCCACAGATACGCAGTATTTT.

In this sample, this clonotype turned up many times. The CDR3 region is CASSSGQQETQYF. CDR3 in DNA: TGTGCCAGCAGCTCGGGACAGCAAGAGACCCAGTACTTC. The chain recombines TRBV7-2 with TRBJ2-5; TRBD1 matches at 7 bases. Germline V gene data show CDR1 as SGHTA and CDR2 as FQGNSA. V lost 4 bases to trimming and J lost 2 bases; unmatched junction nucleotides: 1. The CDR3 loop spans 13 amino acids.

This clonotype was counted once. Given a much more abundant clone one base away, this may be a read error. The chain combines TRBV20-1 with TRBJ1-4; D is unresolved. Trimming stripped 7 bases from V and 4 bases from J, with 13 bases between. This CDR3 is 13 amino acids long. The germline gives CDR1 DFQATT, CDR2 SNEGSKA (reference sequence). The CDR3 protein is CSGYNSHNEKLFF. The CDR3 nucleotides are TGCAGTGGGTATAACAGCCATAATGAAAAACTGTTTTTT.

A few counts support this clonotype. This rearrangement joins TRBV6-1 to TRBJ2-2, with 11 bases identical to TRBD2. The CDR3 covers 18 residues. In germline, CDR1 is MNHNS, CDR2 SASEGT. V shed 1 base, J shed 4 bases, and the junction held 8 bases outside the gene matches. The CDR3 sequence: CASSEVLTSGVTTGELFF. CDR3 nucleotides: TGTGCCAGCAGTGAAGTGCTGACTAGCGGGGTGACCACCGGGGAGCTGTTTTTT.

This chain uses TRBV5-5 with TRBJ2-3, with 7 nucleotides matching TRBD2. Trimming at V came to 3 bases and at J to 1 base, leaving 11 bases not matched to a gene. This CDR3 is built from 17 residues. CDR1 and CDR2 (germline): SGHKS, YYEKEE (reference sequence). In DNA form, the CDR3 reads TGTGCCAGCAGCTGGATCCAGACTAGCCCTCGCACAGATACGCAGTATTTT. It specifies CASSWIQTSPRTDTQYF.

The V gene is TRBV30, the J gene TRBJ1-6, with D tentatively TRBD1 (5 bases). The germline V gene has CDR1 GTSNPN and CDR2 SVGIG (reference sequence). CDR3 length: 14 amino acids. The V and J ends lost 1 base and 10 bases respectively, with 14 bases between them. In DNA form, the CDR3 reads TGTGCCTGGAGTGCGACCCAGGGAGGATCACCCCTCCACTTT. Amino acid sequence: CAWSATQGGSPLHF.

The J gene is TRBJ2-7, the V gene TRBV20-1, with TRBD2 matching over 7 bases. The CDR3 loop spans 15 amino acids. Germline CDR1 DFQATT, CDR2 SNEGSKA (reference sequence). V shed 4 bases and J 3 bases; nucleotides not matched to a gene: 12. The CDR3 coding sequence is TGCAGTGCTATCTCCCGGCTAGCGGTGGACTACGAGCAGTACTTC. Its protein is CSAISRLAVDYEQYF.

The rearrangement links TRBV7-9 to TRBJ1-1; 9 bases align to TRBD1. Germline V gives CDR1 SEHNR, CDR2 FQNEAQ (reference sequence). V lost 6 bases, J lost 8 bases, and 10 bases stayed unmatched. The CDR3 contains 14 residues. The CDR3 is CASRFADRGTEAFF. In DNA form, the CDR3 reads TGTGCCAGCAGATTCGCGGACAGGGGCACCGAAGCTTTCTTT.

This clonotype was seen ten or more times. This sequence joins TRBV20-1 and TRBJ2-1; D gene ambiguous. V lost 3 bases and J 3 bases, leaving 3 bases between the germline ends. CDR3 size: 11 residues. CDR1 and CDR2 (germline): DFQATT, SNEGSKA (reference sequence). The CDR3 DNA follows: TGCAGTGCTAGGGACTACAATGAGCAGTTCTTC. Translated: CSARDYNEQFF.

This clonotype has at least ten counts. The V call is TRBV24-1, the J call TRBJ2-3, with 7 bases that match TRBD1. The CDR3 spans 16 residues. The V gene end was trimmed by 3 bases and the J gene end by 4 bases; junction bases not matched to a gene: 9. CDR1 and CDR2 (germline): KGHDR, SFDVKD. The CDR3 nucleotides are TGTGCCACCAGTGATCTATCACAGGGGCTGGCAGATACGCAGTATTTT. Protein product: CATSDLSQGLADTQYF.